These 16 T cell receptor beta chains were sequenced from one sample in a study of T cell repertoires in cytomegalovirus infection (dated by TCRdb to between 2017 and 2020). Their target antigens are unknown. In the paper's terms, the treatment or condition label means: in vitro stimulation with specific CMV peptide epitopes to enrich CMV-specific T cells. These reads were obtained on an Illumina HiSeq 1500. In-frame beta chains were kept once TCRdb had trimmed the public reads at Q25 with fastp and called clones with MiXCR. A single entry per CDR3 protein holds the most common genes and DNA from its merged rows. For this sample the table gives around 570,000 distinct CDR3 sequences, of which roughly 42% were detected only once. The biggest ten clones account for around 48% of the sample. Specimen: cultured PBMCs, collected from culture after CMV antigen stimulation. The receptors come from a human donor in good health (CMV status not recorded). Some clones in this sample may be carry-over from other donors' samples.

There are a few counts of this clonotype. This chain connects TRBV20-1 to TRBJ1-5; D remains unclear. The CDR3 has 14 residues. With 6 bases removed from V and 7 bases from J, the gap between germline ends came to 19 bases. The germline V gene encodes CDR1 DFQATT and CDR2 SNEGSKA (reference sequence). The CDR3 DNA sequence: TGCAGTGCCACACACGGAGTGACGGAACAGCCCCAGCATTTT. Its protein product is CSATHGVTEQPQHF.

This rearrangement joins TRBV7-2 to TRBJ2-4, with 7 nucleotides matching TRBD1. This CDR3 is built from 13 residues. V was pared by 7 bases and J by 11 bases, with 11 bases of the junction left unmatched. Per germline, CDR1 SGHTA and CDR2 FQGNSA. The CDR3 region has the DNA TGTGCCAGCACTACGGACAGGTCAAAATTTCAGTACTTC. Its protein product is CASTTDRSKFQYF.

V and J are TRBV7-2 and TRBJ2-1, with 7 nucleotides matching TRBD2. This CDR3 has 16 residues. The germline gives CDR1 SGHTA, CDR2 FQGNSA. J was trimmed by 7 bases and V by 1 base; bases with no gene match: 10. The DNA for the CDR3 is TGTGCCAGCAGCTTAGAGGCGGCGGGAGTCGGTAATGAGCAGTTCTTC. This codes for CASSLEAAGVGNEQFF.

This clonotype was observed a few times. The chain joins TRBV4-2 to TRBJ2-7, with D uncertain. The CDR3 spans 12 residues. Germline assignment: CDR1 LGHNA and CDR2 YNFKEQ. The ends were cut back, 1 base at V and 5 bases at J, with 6 bases in the middle. CDR3 in amino acids: CASSQGVDEQYF. In DNA form, the CDR3 reads TGTGCCAGCAGCCAAGGGGTCGACGAGCAGTACTTC.

This rearrangement joins TRBV2 to TRBJ2-1; 11 nucleotides match TRBD1. The CDR3 contains 15 residues. From germline, CDR1 is SNHLY and CDR2 FYNNEI. The V and J ends lost 6 bases and 4 bases, in that order; junction bases with no gene match: 5. The CDR3 loop reads CASRRTGGSYNEQFF. CDR3 sequence (DNA): TGTGCCAGCAGAAGGACAGGGGGCTCGTACAATGAGCAGTTCTTC.

This clonotype was recorded a few times. The V gene is TRBV19, the J gene TRBJ2-3, with a tentative D call TRBD1 (5 bases). With 5 bases removed from V and 4 bases from J, the gap between germline ends came to 19 bases. Germline loops: CDR1 LNHDA, CDR2 SQIVND (reference sequence). This CDR3 contains 16 residues. The CDR3 region is CASSARAQTSADTQYF. The CDR3 DNA reads as TGTGCCAGTAGTGCCAGGGCGCAAACCAGCGCAGATACGCAGTATTTT.

The chain uses TRBV7-8 and TRBJ1-1; 11 positions agree with TRBD1. The CDR3 spans 18 residues. Per the germline V gene, CDR1 is SGHVS and CDR2 is FQNEAQ. Germline trimming cut 6 bases from V and 0 bases from J; bases unmatched to any gene: 12. Here the CDR3 reads CASSQTTRDRGMNTEAFF. The CDR3 DNA sequence: TGTGCCAGCAGTCAAACAACCCGGGACAGGGGGATGAACACTGAAGCTTTCTTT.

At least ten counts were recorded for this clonotype. CDR3 sequence: CASSLALAPYEQYF. CDR3 coding DNA: TGTGCCAGCAGCTTAGCCCTAGCGCCCTACGAGCAGTACTTC. The rearrangement joins TRBV7-2 to TRBJ2-7; the D gene is possibly TRBD2 (6 bases). This CDR3 is built from 14 residues. Germline V gene lookup returns CDR1 SGHTA and CDR2 FQGNSA. Between the trimmed V and J ends, which lost 0 bases and 2 bases, there was a span of 8 bases.

This clonotype was counted a few times. The chain couples TRBV7-2 to TRBJ2-3; 7 bases fit TRBD2. CDR3 length: 18 residues. The V segment lost 1 base and the J segment 4 bases; nucleotides outside the gene matches: 14. Germline V gene sequence: CDR1 SGHTA, CDR2 FQGNSA. The CDR3 region is CASSLVLRTSSYPDTQYF. The CDR3 DNA is TGTGCCAGCAGCTTAGTTCTTAGGACTAGTAGTTATCCAGATACGCAGTATTTT.

The chain uses TRBV2 and TRBJ2-1; 7 bases are shared with TRBD1. This CDR3 region has 14 residues. Germline lookup yields CDR1 SNHLY and CDR2 FYNNEI. V lost 6 bases, J lost 6 bases, and 8 bases stayed unmatched. Here the CDR3 DNA reads TGTGCCAGCAGGTTAGACAGGGATGGCAATGAGCAGTTCTTC. Translated: CASRLDRDGNEQFF.

This chain links TRBV7-6 with TRBJ2-7; TRBD1 might be the D (6 bases). CDR1 SGHVS and CDR2 FNYEAQ come from the germline V gene. Between the trimmed V and J ends, which lost 1 base and 3 bases, there was a span of 19 bases. The CDR3 contains 17 residues. The CDR3 nucleotides read TGTGCCAGCAGCTTAGTACTCCAGGACAGCTTTTACTACGAGCAGTACTTC. Its protein product is CASSLVLQDSFYYEQYF.

This clonotype was counted many times. The chain carries TRBV7-8 and TRBJ2-5; D is possibly TRBD2 (5 bases). This CDR3 has 18 residues. Germline CDR1 and CDR2: SGHVS and FQNEAQ. Between the trimmed V and J ends, which lost 1 base and 2 bases, there was a span of 20 bases. The CDR3 reads CASSLVSNLQLVQETQYF. The CDR3 nucleotides read TGTGCCAGCAGCTTAGTCAGTAATTTGCAACTAGTTCAAGAGACCCAGTACTTC.

V usage is TRBV12-3 or TRBV12-4 and J usage is TRBJ2-4, with D possibly TRBD1 on 6 matching bases. The CDR3 runs 16 residues. Trimming removed 5 bases from V and 5 bases from J, with 19 bases in between. DNA for the CDR3: TGTGCCAGCAGTCTGCCCCAGGGGAGAGGAGAAAACATTCAGTACTTC. Protein sequence: CASSLPQGRGENIQYF.

This clonotype was seen a single time. The chain recombines TRBV12-5 with TRBJ2-7; D perhaps matches TRBD2 (5 bases). CDR1 is LGHNT, CDR2 FRNRAP, per germline. This CDR3 is built from 14 residues. The V end lost 7 bases, the J end lost 3 bases, and 16 bases lay between the germline ends. CDR3 DNA: TGTGCTAGTGTCTCAGGACTGCGAGTCTACGAGCAGTACTTC. Residues: CASVSGLRVYEQYF. Complete variable domain (other parts from reference TRBV12-5 and TRBJ2-7): DARVTQTPRHKVTEMGQEVTMRCQPILGHNTVFWYRQTMMQGLELLAYFRNRAPLDDSGMPKDRFSAEMPDATLATLKIQPSEPRDSAVYFCASVSGLRVYEQYFGPGTRLTVT.

V is TRBV13 and J is TRBJ2-7; a weak D match, TRBD2 (6 bases). In germline, CDR1 is PRHDT, CDR2 FYEKMQ (reference sequence). This CDR3 has 15 amino acids. Trimming cost V 4 bases and J 3 bases, with 16 bases left between them. The DNA of the CDR3 is TGTGCCAGCAGCTCTCCGGGACGGGGGATCTACGAGCAGTACTTC. Its translation: CASSSPGRGIYEQYF. Full variable domain (outside the CDR3, taken from reference TRBV13 and TRBJ2-7): AAGVIQSPRHLIKEKRETATLKCYPIPRHDTVYWYQQGPGQDPQFLISFYEKMQSDKGSIPDRFSAQQFSDYHSELNMSSLELGDSALYFCASSSPGRGIYEQYFGPGTRLTVT.

This clonotype appeared a few times. J is TRBJ2-2 and V is TRBV5-4; either TRBD1 or TRBD2 may supply D (6 bases each). The CDR3 has 16 amino acids. From germline, CDR1 is SGHNT and CDR2 YYREEE (reference sequence). Deletions cut 4 bases from V and 4 bases from J, with 17 bases between. The CDR3 nucleotides are TGTGCCAGCAGCCCCGCAAGGGGGGCCGGCACCGGGGAGCTGTTTTTT. Its protein is CASSPARGAGTGELFF.